This entry describes one TCR beta chain. Its matching antigen is unknown. The data originate from a study of T cell clusters in autoimmune cytopenias. Findings of the study overall: Active autoimmune hepatitis patients had roughly 3.3-fold fewer exclusive TRB clusters than healthy donors. Physiological T cell clusters of healthy donors were apparently absent in primary autoimmune cytopenia patients. The T cell clusters came from computational analysis alone and lack functional validation. No cluster-lack signature appeared between secondary cytopenia and chronic lymphocytic leukemia patients, apparently due to lymphoma masking.

One tube held mixed TRB-A and TRB-B primer pools for touch-down PCR. TCRdb reprocessed the multiplex PCR reads and keeps a single row for each CDR3 protein, giving no DNA. With about 5,000 distinct CDR3 sequences in the sample, the ten largest clones hold about 19%. About 37,500 genome equivalents of blood DNA were amplified for TRB. CDR1 is SGHAT, CDR2 FQDESV, per germline (reference sequence). CDR3 length: 14 residues. This receptor was taken from a human donor with an autoimmune cytopenia or autoimmune hepatitis (not recorded which). The chain recombines TRBV11-1 with TRBJ1-5; with no DNA, the TCRdb D assignment of TRBD1 cannot be verified. Sequencing used peripheral blood. CDR3 residues: CASSLPGRGQPQHF.